These T cell receptor beta chains were read from a single sample in a study of T cells in Graves' hyperthyroidism and ophthalmopathy. TCRdb re-called the multiplex PCR reads with MiXCR, one entry per CDR3 protein. Among hundreds of thousands of distinct CDR3 sequences, about a sixth were seen once, and the ten largest hold about 30%. The material sequenced was blood. These receptor sequences come from a woman between 18 and 30 years old with Graves' ophthalmopathy. The CDR3 runs from the conserved cysteine through the conserved F or W. D genes are given only for firm matches. Clone size is stated in some rows and not others, as once, few, many or a class when expanded.

v_call	j_call	clone_size	d_call	cdr3_nt	cdr3_aa
TRBV27	TRBJ2-3	many	.	TGTGCCCCCTGGGGTGGGGGGCCGGGAGAGGGGAAAACAGATACGCAGTATTTT	CAPWGGGPGEGKTDTQYF
TRBV30	TRBJ2-3	.	.	TGTGCCTGGAGCCCATCCAATGCGGGTGAGGGGAGCACAGATACGCAGTATTTT	CAWSPSNAGEGSTDTQYF
TRBV11-1	TRBJ2-5	many	.	TGTGCCAGCAGCTCCGCAGGGGTACACCAAGAGACCCAGTACTTC	CASSSAGVHQETQYF
TRBV3-1	TRBJ1-6	many	.	TGTGCCAGCAGCCCCACAGGGATCAATTCACCCCTCCACTTT	CASSPTGINSPLHF
TRBV7-2	TRBJ2-1	many	TRBD2	TGTGCCAGCAGCGCCGGACTAGCGGGAGGGCAGCAGTTCTTC	CASSAGLAGGQQFF
TRBV4-1	TRBJ2-7	.	TRBD1	TGCGCCAGCAGCCGGGGGACAGGGGGCGAGCAGTACTTC	CASSRGTGGEQYF
TRBV6-6	TRBJ2-5	many	TRBD2	TGTGCCAGCAGTTACCGGGGGGGGGGGTCAGAGACCCAGTACTTC	CASSYRGGGSETQYF
TRBV20-1	TRBJ2-2	many	TRBD1	TGCAGTGCTAGAAGGACAGGGGGCCGGGATTCCGGGGAGCTGTTTTTT	CSARRTGGRDSGELFF
TRBV29-1	TRBJ2-7	.	.	TGCAGCGTATCGCACGGGGGAGAGCAGTACTTC	CSVSHGGEQYF
TRBV2	TRBJ2-5	many	.	TGTGCCAGCAGCCAGGGTGTGGTAGAGACCCAGTACTTC	CASSQGVVETQYF
TRBV27	TRBJ1-6	few	TRBD1	TGTGCCAGCAGTTTCGGGACAGATAATTCACCCCTCCACTTT	CASSFGTDNSPLHF
TRBV30	TRBJ2-1	many	TRBD2	TGTGCCTGGGAACTAGCGGGGGGTCTTGAGCAGTTCTTC	CAWELAGGLEQFF
TRBV4-3	TRBJ2-1	.	TRBD2	TGCGCCAGCAGCCAACGACTAGCGGGAGGGCCAGATGAGCAGTTCTTC	CASSQRLAGGPDEQFF
TRBV5-4	TRBJ2-1	.	.	TGTGCCAGCAGCAGCGCACGTGAACAGCCTTACAATGAGCAGTTCTTC	CASSSAREQPYNEQFF
TRBV6-6	TRBJ2-7	many	.	TGTGCCAGCAGTTACTCGAGTCGGTACTCCTACGAGCAGTACTTC	CASSYSSRYSYEQYF
TRBV7-2	TRBJ2-5	many	.	TGTGCCAGCAGCTTGTTGTATCAGGGGTTTAGAGAGACCCAGTACTTC	CASSLLYQGFRETQYF
TRBV4-1	TRBJ2-3	few	.	TGCGCCAGCAGCCAAGTTGGGCTACTCACAGATACGCAGTATTTT	CASSQVGLLTDTQYF
TRBV20-1	TRBJ2-7	many	TRBD2	TGCAGTGCTCCTACTAGCGGGAGGGTTGAGCAGTACTTC	CSAPTSGRVEQYF
TRBV14	TRBJ2-7	many	.	TGTGCCAGCAGCCAAGATCGGGATCTCTACGAGCAGTACTTC	CASSQDRDLYEQYF
TRBV20-1	TRBJ1-5	many	.	TGCAGTGCTAGGAATGCGAGGGACTTCAATCAGCCCCAGCATTTT	CSARNARDFNQPQHF
TRBV28	TRBJ1-5	many	.	TGTGCCACCGGGACACCTAATCAGCCCCAGCATTTT	CATGTPNQPQHF
TRBV9	TRBJ2-1	many	.	TGTGCCAGCAGCTCCCTAATTAGGAATGAGCAGTTCTTC	CASSSLIRNEQFF
TRBV6-5	TRBJ2-3	many	TRBD2	TGTGCCAGCAGTTACGTCTACCCACTAGCGGGAGTAGAAGATACGCAGTATTTT	CASSYVYPLAGVEDTQYF
TRBV18	TRBJ2-5	once	.	TGTGCCAGCTCATCAGACAGGTCCGCGACCCAGTACTTC	CASSSDRSATQYF
TRBV5-8	TRBJ2-5	many	TRBD2	TGTGCCAGCAGCTTGGCCGGAGTAGCGGGACAAGAGACCCAGTACTTC	CASSLAGVAGQETQYF
TRBV6-5	TRBJ2-7	many	.	TGTGCCAGCAGTTACTCCGGCCTCTACGAGCAGTACTTC	CASSYSGLYEQYF
TRBV3-1	TRBJ2-1	many	.	TGTGCCAGCAGCCAAGATATGGGTTACAATGAGCAGTTCTTC	CASSQDMGYNEQFF
TRBV10-1	TRBJ2-1	many	.	TGCGCCAGCTCGGGGGGACAGGCAATGACCTACAATGAGCAGTTCTTC	CASSGGQAMTYNEQFF
TRBV5-1	TRBJ2-2	many	.	TGCGCCAGCAGCTTGGATCCGAACACCGGGGAGCTGTTTTTT	CASSLDPNTGELFF
TRBV3-2	TRBJ1-1	many	.	TGTGCCAGCAACCGTGGACAGACCCCTTCTGAAGCTTTCTTT	CASNRGQTPSEAFF